The 7 T cell receptor beta chains below all came from one sample that was sequenced in a study of OX40 agonist ivuxolimab in advanced cancers. TCRdb's table, derived via immunoSEQ multiplex PCR, lists solely in-frame clones and lacks some. The table has around 59,000 clones, around 89% seen once. The sample in question was CD4+ or CD8+ T cells sorted from blood, obtained in a trial of the OX40 agonist ivuxolimab. The receptors stem from an adult with an advanced solid tumor such as melanoma, head and neck, liver or kidney cancer.

The chain carries TRBV9 and TRBJ2-1, with D perhaps TRBD1 or TRBD2 (5 bases each). The CDR3 is 13 amino acids. Germline CDR1 and CDR2: SGDLS and YYNGEE. Trimming took off 2 bases at V and 5 bases at J, with 8 bases between the two ends. The CDR3 nucleotides read TGTGCCAGCAGCGTTAGGGACCACAATGAGCAGTTCTTC. Its protein is CASSVRDHNEQFF.

In nucleotides, the CDR3 is TGTGCCAGCAGCTACGGAAGCACTGAAGCTTTCTTT. This encodes CASSYGSTEAFF. This chain links TRBV5-6 with TRBJ1-1; D is unresolved. Trimming shortened V by 3 bases and J by 4 bases, and 7 bases separated the two germline ends. This CDR3 spans 12 amino acids. The germline V gene has CDR1 SGHDT and CDR2 YYEEEE.

The chain combines TRBV7-9 with TRBJ2-7, with TRBD1 as a possible D gene (6 bases). Trimming cost V 6 bases and J 3 bases, with 15 bases left between them. This CDR3 has 14 amino acids. CDR1 is SEHNR and CDR2 is FQNEAQ in the germline V gene (reference sequence). The CDR3 nucleotides read TGTGCCAGCAGTCACCACCAGGGGCTCTACGAGCAGTACTTC. Its protein product is CASSHHQGLYEQYF.

The chain has TRBV6-5 and TRBJ2-1, with D possibly matching TRBD1 (6 bases). The V end was cut by 0 bases, the J end by 8 bases, with 14 bases between. Germline V CDR1 and CDR2: MNHEY, SVGAGI. This CDR3 contains 15 residues. CDR3 region: CASSYSPGVVDEQFF. The CDR3 nucleotides are TGTGCCAGCAGTTACTCTCCAGGGGTGGTGGATGAGCAGTTCTTC.

The rearrangement uses TRBV7-3 and TRBJ2-7, with TRBD1 as a possible D gene (5 bases). CDR1 and CDR2 (germline): SGHTA, FQGTGA. CDR3 length: 13 amino acids. V gave up 5 bases and J gave up 5 bases, with 13 bases separating them. CDR3 sequence (DNA): TGTGCCAGCAGCCAGGGCGCAGGGAACGAGCAGTACTTC. Protein product: CASSQGAGNEQYF.

The chain links TRBV28 to TRBJ2-7, with 7 bases fitting TRBD2. CDR1 and CDR2 from the germline V gene are MDHEN and SYDVKM. V lost 2 bases to trimming and J lost 2 bases; unmatched junction nucleotides: 6. The CDR3 totals 15 residues. CDR3 loop: CASSLNLAVTYEQYF. CDR3 in DNA: TGTGCCAGCAGTTTAAATCTAGCGGTGACCTACGAGCAGTACTTC. The variable domain in full, completed from reference TRBV28 and TRBJ2-7, reads DVKVTQSSRYLVKRTGEKVFLECVQDMDHENMFWYRQDPGLGLRLIYFSYDVKMKEKGDIPEGYSVSREKKERFSLILESASTNQTSMYLCASSLNLAVTYEQYFGPGTRLTVT.

The chain links TRBV7-9 to TRBJ2-2, with 12 bases aligning to TRBD2. Germline V gene sequence: CDR1 SEHNR, CDR2 FQNEAQ (reference sequence). The CDR3 consists of 17 residues. The trim removed 4 bases at V and 1 base at J, leaving 4 bases unmatched. Here the CDR3 reads CASSSSGRALNTGELFF. The CDR3 coding sequence is TGTGCCAGCAGCTCTAGCGGGAGGGCCTTGAACACCGGGGAGCTGTTTTTT.